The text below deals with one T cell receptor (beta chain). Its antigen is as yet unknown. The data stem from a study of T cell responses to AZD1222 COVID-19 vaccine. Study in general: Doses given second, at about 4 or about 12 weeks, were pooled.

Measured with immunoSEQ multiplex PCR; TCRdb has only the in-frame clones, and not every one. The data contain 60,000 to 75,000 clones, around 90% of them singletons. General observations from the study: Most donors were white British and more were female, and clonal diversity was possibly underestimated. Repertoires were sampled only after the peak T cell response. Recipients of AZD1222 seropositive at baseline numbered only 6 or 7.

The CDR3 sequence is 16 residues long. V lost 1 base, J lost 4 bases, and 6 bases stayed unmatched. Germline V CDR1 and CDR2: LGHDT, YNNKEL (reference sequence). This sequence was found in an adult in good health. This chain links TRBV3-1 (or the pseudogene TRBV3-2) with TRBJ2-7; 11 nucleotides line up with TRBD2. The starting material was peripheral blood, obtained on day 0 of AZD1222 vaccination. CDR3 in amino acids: CASSQAWVAGGYEQYF. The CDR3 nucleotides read TGTGCCAGCAGCCAAGCGTGGGTAGCGGGGGGGTACGAGCAGTACTTC.